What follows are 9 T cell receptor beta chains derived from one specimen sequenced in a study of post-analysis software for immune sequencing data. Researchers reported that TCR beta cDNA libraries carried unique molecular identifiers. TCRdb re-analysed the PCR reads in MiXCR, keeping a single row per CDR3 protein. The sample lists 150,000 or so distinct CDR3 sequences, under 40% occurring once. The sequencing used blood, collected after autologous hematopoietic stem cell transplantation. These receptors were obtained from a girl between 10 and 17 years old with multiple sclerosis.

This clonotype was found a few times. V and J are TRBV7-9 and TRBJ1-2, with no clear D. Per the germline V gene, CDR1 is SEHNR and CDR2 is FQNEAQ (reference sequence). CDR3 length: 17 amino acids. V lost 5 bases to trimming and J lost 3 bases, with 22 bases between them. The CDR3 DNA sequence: TGTGCCAGCAGCCCAACGTCAGGATTTCCAAAGGACTATGGCTACACCTTC. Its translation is CASSPTSGFPKDYGYTF.

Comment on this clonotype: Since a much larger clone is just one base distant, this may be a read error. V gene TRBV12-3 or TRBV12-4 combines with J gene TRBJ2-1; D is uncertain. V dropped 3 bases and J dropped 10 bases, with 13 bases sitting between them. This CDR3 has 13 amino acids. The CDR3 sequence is CASSLSLPYEQFF. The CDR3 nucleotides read TGTGCCAGCAGTTTGTCACTTCCCTACGAGCAGTTCTTC.

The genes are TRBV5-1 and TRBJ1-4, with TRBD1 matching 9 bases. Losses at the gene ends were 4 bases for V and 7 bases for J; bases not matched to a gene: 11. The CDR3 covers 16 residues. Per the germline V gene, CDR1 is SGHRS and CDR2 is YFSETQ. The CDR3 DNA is TGCGCCAGCAGCCTGGGACAGGGACTAGGAGTTGAAAAACTGTTTTTT. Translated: CASSLGQGLGVEKLFF.

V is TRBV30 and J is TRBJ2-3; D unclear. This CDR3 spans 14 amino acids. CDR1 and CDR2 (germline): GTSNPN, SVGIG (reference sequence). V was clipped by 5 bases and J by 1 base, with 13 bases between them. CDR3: CAWGPGPGTDTQYF. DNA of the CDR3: TGTGCCTGGGGACCCGGCCCTGGCACAGATACGCAGTATTTT.

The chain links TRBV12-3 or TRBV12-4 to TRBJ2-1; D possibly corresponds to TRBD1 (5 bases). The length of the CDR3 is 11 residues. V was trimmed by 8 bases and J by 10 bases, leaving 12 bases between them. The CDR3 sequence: CASRGAYEQFF. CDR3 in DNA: TGTGCCAGCCGTGGGGCATACGAGCAGTTCTTC.

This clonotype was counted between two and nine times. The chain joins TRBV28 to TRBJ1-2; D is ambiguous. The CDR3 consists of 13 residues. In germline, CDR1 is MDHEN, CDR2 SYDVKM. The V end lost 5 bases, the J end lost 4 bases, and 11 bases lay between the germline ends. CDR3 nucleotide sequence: TGTGCCAGCAGTACACAGTTTTTCTATGGCTACACCTTC. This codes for CASSTQFFYGYTF.

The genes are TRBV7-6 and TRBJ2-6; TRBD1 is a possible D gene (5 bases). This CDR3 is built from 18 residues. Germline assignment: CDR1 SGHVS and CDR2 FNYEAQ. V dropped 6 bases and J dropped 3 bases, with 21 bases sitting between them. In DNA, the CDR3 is TGTGCCAGCAGACCCAACTGGTCAGGGTTTGGTGGGGCCAACGTCCTGACTTTC. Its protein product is CASRPNWSGFGGANVLTF. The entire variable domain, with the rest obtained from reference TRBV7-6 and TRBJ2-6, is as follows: GAGVSQSPRYKVTKRGQDVALRCDPISGHVSLYWYRQALGQGPEFLTYFNYEAQQDKSGLPNDRFSAERPEGSISTLTIQRTEQRDSAMYRCASRPNWSGFGGANVLTFGAGSRLTVL.

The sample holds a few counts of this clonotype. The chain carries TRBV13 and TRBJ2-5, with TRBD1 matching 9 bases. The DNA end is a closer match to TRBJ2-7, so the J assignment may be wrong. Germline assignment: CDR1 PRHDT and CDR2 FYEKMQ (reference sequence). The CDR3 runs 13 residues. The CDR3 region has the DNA TGTGCCAGCAGCCCGGGGACAGGGAACGAGCAGTACTTC. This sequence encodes CASSPGTGNEQYF.

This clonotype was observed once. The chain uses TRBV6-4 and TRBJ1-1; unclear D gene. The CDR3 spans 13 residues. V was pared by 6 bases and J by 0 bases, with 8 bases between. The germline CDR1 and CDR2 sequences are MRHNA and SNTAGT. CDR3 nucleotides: TGTGCCAGCAGAGGAGCGATGAACACTGAAGCTTTCTTT. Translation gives CASRGAMNTEAFF.